This T cell receptor beta chain was recovered during a study of beta chain features in type 1 diabetes. Study-wide points: The naive, central memory and Treg TCRB repertoires looked more alike in patients than they did in healthy donors. All four CD4+ subsets of Type 1 diabetes patients contained TCRB CDR3s that were moderately but significantly shorter.

A note on this clone: Its matching antigen is unknown.

The authors obtained over 95% purity in all sorted populations. The CDR3 spans 14 residues. V was cut by 4 bases and J by 8 bases, with 15 bases left in between. The V gene's germline CDR1 is MDHEN and CDR2 SYDVKM. Isolated RNA was reverse transcribed in full, so expressed TCRB transcripts were sequenced. About 3.5 million reads, on average, came from each naive, central memory and regulatory T cell sample. The data were produced by immunoSEQ multiplex PCR, yet TCRdb's version contains in-frame clones alone and is incomplete. The table lists some 330,000 clones, about 12% of them singletons. The chain is built from TRBV28 and TRBJ2-4; no firm D call. The sequenced sample consisted of naive CD4+ T cells from blood. The receptor was isolated from a woman between 18 and 29 years old with type 1 diabetes. CDR3 in amino acids: CASSYPAAEDIQYF. The CDR3 DNA sequence: TGTGCCAGCAGTTACCCCGCCGCCGAGGACATTCAGTACTTC.